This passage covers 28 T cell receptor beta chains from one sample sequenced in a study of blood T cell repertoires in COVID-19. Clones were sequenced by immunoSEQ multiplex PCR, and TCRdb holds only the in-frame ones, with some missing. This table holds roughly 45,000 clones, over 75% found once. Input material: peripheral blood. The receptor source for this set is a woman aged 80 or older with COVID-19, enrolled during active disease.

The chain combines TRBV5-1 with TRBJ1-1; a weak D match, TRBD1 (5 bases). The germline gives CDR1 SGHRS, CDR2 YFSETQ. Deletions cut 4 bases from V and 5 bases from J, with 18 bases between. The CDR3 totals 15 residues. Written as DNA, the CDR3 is TGCGCCAGCAGCCCCTGGGGAGCGGGGCAGACTGAAGCTTTCTTT. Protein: CASSPWGAGQTEAFF.

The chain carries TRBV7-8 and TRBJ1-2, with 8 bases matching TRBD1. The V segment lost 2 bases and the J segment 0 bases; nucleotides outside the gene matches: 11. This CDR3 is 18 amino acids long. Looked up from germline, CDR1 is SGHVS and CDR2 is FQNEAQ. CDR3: CASSLTTGVLTANYGYTF. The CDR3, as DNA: TGTGCCAGCAGCTTAACGACAGGGGTCCTAACAGCTAACTATGGCTACACCTTC.

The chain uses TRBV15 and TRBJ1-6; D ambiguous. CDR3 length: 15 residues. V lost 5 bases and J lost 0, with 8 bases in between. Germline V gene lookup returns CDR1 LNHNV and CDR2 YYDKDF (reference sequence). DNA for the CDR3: TGTGCCACCAGCGGGCTGAGCTCCTATAATTCACCCCTCCACTTT. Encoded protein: CATSGLSSYNSPLHF.

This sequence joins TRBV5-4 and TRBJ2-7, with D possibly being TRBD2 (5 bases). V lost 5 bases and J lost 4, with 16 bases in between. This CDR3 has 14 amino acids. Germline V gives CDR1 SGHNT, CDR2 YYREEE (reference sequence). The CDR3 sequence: CASSKGGLEYEQYF. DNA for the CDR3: TGTGCCAGCAGTAAAGGCGGGTTAGAGTACGAGCAGTACTTC. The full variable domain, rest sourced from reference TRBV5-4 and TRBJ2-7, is ETGVTQSPTHLIKTRGQQVTLRCSSQSGHNTVSWYQQALGQGPQFIFQYYREEENGRGNFPPRFSGLQFPNYSSELNVNALELDDSALYLCASSKGGLEYEQYFGPGTRLTVT.

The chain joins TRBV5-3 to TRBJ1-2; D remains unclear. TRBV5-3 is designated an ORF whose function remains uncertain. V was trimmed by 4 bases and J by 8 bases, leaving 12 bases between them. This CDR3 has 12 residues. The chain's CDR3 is CARSPHTNGYTF. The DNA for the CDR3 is TGTGCCAGAAGCCCCCACACAAACGGCTACACCTTC.

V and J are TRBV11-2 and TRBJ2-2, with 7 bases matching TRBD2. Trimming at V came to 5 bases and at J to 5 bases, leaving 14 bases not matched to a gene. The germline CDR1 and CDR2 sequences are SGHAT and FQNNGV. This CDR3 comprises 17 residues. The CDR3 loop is CASSRGSLAVFTGELFF. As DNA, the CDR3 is TGTGCCAGCAGCCGGGGGTCCCTAGCGGTTTTTACCGGGGAGCTGTTTTTT. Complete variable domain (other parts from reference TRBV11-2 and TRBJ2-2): EAGVAQSPRYKIIEKRQSVAFWCNPISGHATLYWYQQILGQGPKLLIQFQNNGVVDDSQLPKDRFSAERLKGVDSTLKIQPAKLEDSAVYLCASSRGSLAVFTGELFFGEGSRLTVL.

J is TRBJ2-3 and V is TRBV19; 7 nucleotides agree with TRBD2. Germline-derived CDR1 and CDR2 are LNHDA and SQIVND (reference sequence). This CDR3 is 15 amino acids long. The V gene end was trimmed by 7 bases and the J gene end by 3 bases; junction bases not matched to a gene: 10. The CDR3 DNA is TGTGCCAGTACCCTGGACGGGCGGGAGACAGATACGCAGTATTTT. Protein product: CASTLDGRETDTQYF.

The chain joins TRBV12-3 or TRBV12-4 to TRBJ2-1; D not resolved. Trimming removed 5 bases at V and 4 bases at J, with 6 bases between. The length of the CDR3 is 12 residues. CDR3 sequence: CASSLLYNEQFF. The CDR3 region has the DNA TGTGCCAGCAGTCTCTTATACAATGAGCAGTTCTTC.

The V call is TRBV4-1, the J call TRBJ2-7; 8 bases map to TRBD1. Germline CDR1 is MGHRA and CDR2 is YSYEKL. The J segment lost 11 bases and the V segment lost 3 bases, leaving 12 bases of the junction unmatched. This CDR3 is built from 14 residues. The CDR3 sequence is CASSQSPGKGQEYF. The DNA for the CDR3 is TGCGCCAGCAGCCAGAGCCCGGGTAAGGGACAGGAGTACTTC.

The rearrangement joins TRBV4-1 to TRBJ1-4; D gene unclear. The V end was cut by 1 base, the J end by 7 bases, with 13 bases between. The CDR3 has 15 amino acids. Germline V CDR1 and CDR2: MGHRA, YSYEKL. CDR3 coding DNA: TGCGCCAGCAGCCAAGGACCCCCTGGAGGTGAAAAACTGTTTTTT. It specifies CASSQGPPGGEKLFF.

The CDR3 sequence: CASSYREGADTQYF. DNA of the CDR3: TGTGCCAGCAGTTACAGGGAGGGGGCAGATACGCAGTATTTT. The rearrangement links TRBV6-5 to TRBJ2-3; possible D gene TRBD2, 7 bases. The V gene's germline CDR1 is MNHEY and CDR2 SVGAGI. The CDR3 has 14 residues. The V end lost 2 bases, the J end lost 4 bases, and 10 bases lay between the germline ends.

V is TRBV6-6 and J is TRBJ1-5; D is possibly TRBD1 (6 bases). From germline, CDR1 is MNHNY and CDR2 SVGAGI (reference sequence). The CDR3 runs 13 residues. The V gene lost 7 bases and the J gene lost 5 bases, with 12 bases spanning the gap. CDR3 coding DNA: TGTGCCAGCAATTCCGGGGGGCATCAGCCCCAGCATTTT. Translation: CASNSGGHQPQHF.

DNA for the CDR3: TGTGCCAGCTCACCAAGCCAGGAAACTGAAGCTTTCTTT. Translation: CASSPSQETEAFF. V gene TRBV18 combines with J gene TRBJ1-1, with D unclear. The V end lost 2 bases, the J end lost 5 bases, and 9 bases lay between the germline ends. There are 13 residues in the CDR3. Germline assignment: CDR1 KGHSH and CDR2 LQKENI.

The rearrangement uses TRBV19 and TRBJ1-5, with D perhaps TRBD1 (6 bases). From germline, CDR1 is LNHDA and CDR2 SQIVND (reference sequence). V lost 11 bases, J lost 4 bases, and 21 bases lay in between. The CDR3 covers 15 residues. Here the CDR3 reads CASTVRGGWNQPQHF. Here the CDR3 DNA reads TGTGCCTCAACGGTCAGGGGCGGGTGGAATCAGCCCCAGCATTTT.

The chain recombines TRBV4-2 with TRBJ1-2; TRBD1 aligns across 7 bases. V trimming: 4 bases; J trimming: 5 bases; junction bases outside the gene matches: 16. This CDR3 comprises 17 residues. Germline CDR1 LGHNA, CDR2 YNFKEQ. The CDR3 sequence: CASSPPPGRGAGYGYTF. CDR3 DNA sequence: TGTGCCAGCAGCCCCCCGCCCGGCAGGGGGGCTGGATATGGCTACACCTTC.

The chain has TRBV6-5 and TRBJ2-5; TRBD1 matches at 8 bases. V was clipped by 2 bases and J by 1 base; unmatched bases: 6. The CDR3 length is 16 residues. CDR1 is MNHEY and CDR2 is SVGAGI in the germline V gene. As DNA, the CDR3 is TGTGCCAGCAGTTACACCGGGACAGGTCTCCAAGAGACCCAGTACTTC. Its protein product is CASSYTGTGLQETQYF.

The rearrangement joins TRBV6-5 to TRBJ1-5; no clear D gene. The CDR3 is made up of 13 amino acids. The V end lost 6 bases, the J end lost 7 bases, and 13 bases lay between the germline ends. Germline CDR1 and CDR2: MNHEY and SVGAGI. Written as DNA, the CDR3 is TGTGCCAGCAGCACGACCAGGATGCAGCCCCAGCATTTT. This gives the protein CASSTTRMQPQHF.

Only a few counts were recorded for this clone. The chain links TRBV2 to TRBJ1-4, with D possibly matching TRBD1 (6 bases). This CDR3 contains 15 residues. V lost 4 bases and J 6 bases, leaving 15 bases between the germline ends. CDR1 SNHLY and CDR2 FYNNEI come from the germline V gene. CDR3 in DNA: TGTGCCAGCAGTGGTATCGGGGGGCGTCATGAAAAACTGTTTTTT. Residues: CASSGIGGRHEKLFF.

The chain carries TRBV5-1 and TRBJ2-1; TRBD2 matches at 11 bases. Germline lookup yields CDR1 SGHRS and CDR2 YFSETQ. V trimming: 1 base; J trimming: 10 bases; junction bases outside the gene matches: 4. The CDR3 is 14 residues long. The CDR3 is CASSLTSGSVEQFF. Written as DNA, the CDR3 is TGCGCCAGCAGCTTGACTAGCGGGAGCGTCGAGCAGTTCTTC.

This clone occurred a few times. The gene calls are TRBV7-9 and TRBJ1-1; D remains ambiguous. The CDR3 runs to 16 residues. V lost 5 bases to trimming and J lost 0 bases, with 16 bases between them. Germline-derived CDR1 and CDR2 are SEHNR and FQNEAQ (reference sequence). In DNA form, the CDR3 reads TGTGCCAGCAGCACACGAATAGCGCCCATGAACACTGAAGCTTTCTTT. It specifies CASSTRIAPMNTEAFF. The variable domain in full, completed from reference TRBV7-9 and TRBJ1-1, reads DTGVSQNPRHKITKRGQNVTFRCDPISEHNRLYWYRQTLGQGPEFLTYFQNEAQLEKSRLLSDRFSAERPKGSFSTLEIQRTEQGDSAMYLCASSTRIAPMNTEAFFGQGTRLTVV.

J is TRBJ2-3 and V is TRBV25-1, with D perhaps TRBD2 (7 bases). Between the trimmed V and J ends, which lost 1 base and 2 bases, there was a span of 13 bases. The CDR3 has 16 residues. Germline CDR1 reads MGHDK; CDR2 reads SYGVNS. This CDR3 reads CASSESGGRDTDTQYF. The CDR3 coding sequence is TGTGCCAGCAGTGAATCCGGGGGGCGGGACACAGATACGCAGTATTTT.

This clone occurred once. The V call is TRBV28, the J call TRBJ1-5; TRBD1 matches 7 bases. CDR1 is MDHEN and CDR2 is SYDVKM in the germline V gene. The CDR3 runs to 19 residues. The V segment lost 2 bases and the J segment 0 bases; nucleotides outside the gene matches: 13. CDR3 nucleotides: TGTGCCAGCAGTTTACCCCCCGGACAGGCCCCGTATAGCAATCAGCCCCAGCATTTT. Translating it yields CASSLPPGQAPYSNQPQHF.

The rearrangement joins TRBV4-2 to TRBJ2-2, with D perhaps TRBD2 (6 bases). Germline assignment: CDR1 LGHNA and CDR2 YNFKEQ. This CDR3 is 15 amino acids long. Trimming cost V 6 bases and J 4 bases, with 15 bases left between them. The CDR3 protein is CASRDWTIPTGELFF. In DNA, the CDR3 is TGTGCCAGCAGGGACTGGACTATCCCCACCGGGGAGCTGTTTTTT.

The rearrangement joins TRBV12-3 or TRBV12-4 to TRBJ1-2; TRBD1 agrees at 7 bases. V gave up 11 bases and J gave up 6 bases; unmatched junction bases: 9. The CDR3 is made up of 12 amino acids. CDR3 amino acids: CAAVRQGNGYTF. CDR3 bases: TGTGCCGCAGTCCGACAGGGTAATGGCTACACCTTC.

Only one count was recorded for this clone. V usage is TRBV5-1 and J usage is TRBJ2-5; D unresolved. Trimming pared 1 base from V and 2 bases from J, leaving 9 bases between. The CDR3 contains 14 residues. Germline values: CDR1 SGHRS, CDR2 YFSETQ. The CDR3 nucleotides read TGCGCCAGCAGCTTGACGGTCCCGCAAGAGACCCAGTACTTC. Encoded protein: CASSLTVPQETQYF.

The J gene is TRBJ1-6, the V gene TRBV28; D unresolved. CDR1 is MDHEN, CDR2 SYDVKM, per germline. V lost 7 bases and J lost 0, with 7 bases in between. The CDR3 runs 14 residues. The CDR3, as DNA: TGTGCCAGCACCCTTAGCTCCTATAATTCACCCCTCCACTTT. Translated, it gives CASTLSSYNSPLHF.

CDR3 DNA: TGTGCCAGTAGCCAAAGGCGGCAGACCAATTCACCCCTCCACTTT. Translating it yields CASSQRRQTNSPLHF. The rearrangement links TRBV19 to TRBJ1-6; D unresolved. CDR3 length: 15 residues. V lost 6 bases and J lost 7, with 16 bases in between. Germline V gives CDR1 LNHDA, CDR2 SQIVND (reference sequence).

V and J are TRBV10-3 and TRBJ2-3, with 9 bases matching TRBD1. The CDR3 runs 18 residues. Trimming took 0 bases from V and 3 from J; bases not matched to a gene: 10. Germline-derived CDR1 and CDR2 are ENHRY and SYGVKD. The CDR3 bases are TGTGCCATCAGTGAGTCGCCGGGACAGGGTGGGCTGACAGATACGCAGTATTTT. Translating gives CAISESPGQGGLTDTQYF.